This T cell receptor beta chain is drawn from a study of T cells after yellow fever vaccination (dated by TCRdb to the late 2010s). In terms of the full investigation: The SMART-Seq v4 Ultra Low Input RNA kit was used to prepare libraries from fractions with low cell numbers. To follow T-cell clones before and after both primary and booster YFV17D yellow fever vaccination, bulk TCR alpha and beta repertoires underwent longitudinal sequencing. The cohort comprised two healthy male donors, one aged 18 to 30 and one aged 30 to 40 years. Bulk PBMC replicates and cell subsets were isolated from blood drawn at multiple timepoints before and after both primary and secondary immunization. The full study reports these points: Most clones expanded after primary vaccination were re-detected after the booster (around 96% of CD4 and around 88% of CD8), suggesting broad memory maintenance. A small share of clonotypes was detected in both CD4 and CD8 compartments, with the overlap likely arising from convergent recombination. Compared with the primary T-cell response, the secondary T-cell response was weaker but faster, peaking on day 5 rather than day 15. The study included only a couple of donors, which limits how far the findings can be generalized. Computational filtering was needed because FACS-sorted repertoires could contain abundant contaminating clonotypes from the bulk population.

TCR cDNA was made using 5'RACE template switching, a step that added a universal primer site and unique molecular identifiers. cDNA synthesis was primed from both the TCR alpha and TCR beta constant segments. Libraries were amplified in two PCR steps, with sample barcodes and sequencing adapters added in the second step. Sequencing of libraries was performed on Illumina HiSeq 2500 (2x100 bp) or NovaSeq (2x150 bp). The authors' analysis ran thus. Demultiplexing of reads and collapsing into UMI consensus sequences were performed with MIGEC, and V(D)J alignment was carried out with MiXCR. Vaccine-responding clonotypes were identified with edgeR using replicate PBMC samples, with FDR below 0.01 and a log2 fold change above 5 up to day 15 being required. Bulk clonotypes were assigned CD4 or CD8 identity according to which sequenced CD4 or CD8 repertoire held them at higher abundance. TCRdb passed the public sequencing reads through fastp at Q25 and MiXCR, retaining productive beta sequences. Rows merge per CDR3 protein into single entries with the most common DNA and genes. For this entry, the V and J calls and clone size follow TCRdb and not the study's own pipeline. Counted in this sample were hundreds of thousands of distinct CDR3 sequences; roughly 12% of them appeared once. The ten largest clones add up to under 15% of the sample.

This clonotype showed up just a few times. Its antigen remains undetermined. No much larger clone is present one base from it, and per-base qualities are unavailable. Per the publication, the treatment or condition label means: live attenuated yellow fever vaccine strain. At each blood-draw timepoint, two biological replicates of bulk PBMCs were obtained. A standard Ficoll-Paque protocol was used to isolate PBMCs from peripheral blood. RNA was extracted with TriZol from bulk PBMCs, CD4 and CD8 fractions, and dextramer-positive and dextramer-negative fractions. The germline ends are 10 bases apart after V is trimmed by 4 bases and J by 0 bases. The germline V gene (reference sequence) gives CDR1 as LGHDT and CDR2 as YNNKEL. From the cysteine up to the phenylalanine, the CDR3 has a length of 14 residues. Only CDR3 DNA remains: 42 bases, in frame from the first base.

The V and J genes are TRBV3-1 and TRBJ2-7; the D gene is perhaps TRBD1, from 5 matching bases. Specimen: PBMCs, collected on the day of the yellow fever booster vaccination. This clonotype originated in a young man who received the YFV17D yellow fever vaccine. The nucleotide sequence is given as TGTGCCAGCAGCCCGAGACAGAGCTCCTACGAGCAGTACTTC. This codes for CASSPRQSSYEQYF.